This T cell receptor (beta chain) was captured in a study of blood T cell repertoires in COVID-19. Study background: The origin of the acute and convalescent COVID-19 samples was the United States, Italy and Spain. T cells, B-cell-depleted T cells, or PBMCs supplied cDNA or gDNA.

Per the original methods: Estimation of nucleated cell counts relied on the amplification of reference gene primers. TCRdb's table, derived via immunoSEQ multiplex PCR, lists solely in-frame clones and lacks some. That table furnishes V, J and clone size, whereas the DNA furnished D and trimming. Of around 160,000 clones listed, 84% are singletons. Trimming cost V 3 bases and J 4 bases; bases outside gene matches: 0. CDR1 LGHNA and CDR2 YSLEER come from the germline V gene. This CDR3 is built from 13 residues. Sequenced: peripheral blood. This chain connects TRBV4-3 to TRBJ1-5, with 7 bases fitting TRBD1. The sequence was obtained from a human donor in a cohort sampled during active COVID-19. The CDR3 DNA sequence: TGCGCCAGCAGCCAGGACAGGAATCAGCCCCAGCATTTT. The encoded protein is CASSQDRNQPQHF.